This T cell receptor (beta chain) is drawn from a study of OX40 agonist ivuxolimab in advanced cancers. Germline-derived CDR1 and CDR2 are MNHEY and SVGAGI. This CDR3 has 14 amino acids. V lost 4 bases to trimming and J lost 2 bases, with 12 bases between them. Libraries were prepared by immunoSEQ multiplex PCR; TCRdb keeps only in-frame clonotypes and omits some of them. The sample records roughly 53,000 clones, over 85% being singletons. This specimen was CD4+ or CD8+ T cells sorted from blood, taken in a trial of the OX40 agonist ivuxolimab. This TCR came from an adult with an advanced solid tumor such as melanoma, head and neck, liver or kidney cancer. The chain is built from TRBV6-5 and TRBJ2-7, with D tentatively TRBD2 (6 bases). CDR3 bases: TGTGCCAGCAGTTTAGGTGGGGGGACCTACGAGCAGTACTTC. This encodes CASSLGGGTYEQYF.